This T cell receptor (beta chain) was identified during a study of blood T cell repertoires in COVID-19. The wider study: Spain, Italy and the United States supplied samples that represented acute and convalescent COVID-19. PBMCs, B-cell-depleted T cells, or T cells were the source of the cDNA or gDNA that made up the material.

Those who participated ranged in age from roughly 18 to 89 years and resided in roughly 26 US areas. In the original analysis: Cell counts per sample came from amplifying reference gene primers. The protocol was immunoSEQ multiplex PCR, while the TCRdb copy is restricted to in-frame clones and leaves out a portion. The D gene and trimming were derived from the DNA, and the V and J assignments and clone size from that table. Found here are 110,000 to 150,000 clones, approximately 88% of them singletons; the top ten hold 5.5%. This clone was seen a handful of times. Trimming pared 4 bases from V and 0 bases from J, leaving 12 bases between. The V gene's germline CDR1 is MNHEY and CDR2 SVGEGT. The length of the CDR3 is 16 residues.

The source material was PBMCs or T cells enriched from blood (not recorded which). The V call is TRBV6-2 or TRBV6-3, the J call TRBJ2-2, with TRBD2 as a possible D gene (5 bases). The clonotype was recovered from a man aged 35-49 years with acute COVID-19. The CDR3 is CASSLEGRTNTGELFF. CDR3 DNA: TGTGCCAGCAGTTTAGAGGGCAGAACGAACACCGGGGAGCTGTTTTTT.